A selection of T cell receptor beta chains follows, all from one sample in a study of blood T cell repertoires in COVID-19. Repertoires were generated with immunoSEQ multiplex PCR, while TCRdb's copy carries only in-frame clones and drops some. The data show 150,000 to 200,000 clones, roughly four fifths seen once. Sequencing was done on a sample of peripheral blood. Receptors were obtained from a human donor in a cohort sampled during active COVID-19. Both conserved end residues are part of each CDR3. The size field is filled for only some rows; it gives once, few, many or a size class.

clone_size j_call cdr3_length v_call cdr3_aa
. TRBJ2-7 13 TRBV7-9 CASSPYRSLEQYF
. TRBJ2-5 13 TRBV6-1 CASSEKKGATQYF
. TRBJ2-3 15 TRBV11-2 CASSLDWGRTDTQYF
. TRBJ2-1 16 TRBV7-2 CASSPRGSVSYNEQFF
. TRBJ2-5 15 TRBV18 CASSPPGPIQETQYF
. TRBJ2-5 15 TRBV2 CASSGLAGAQETQYF
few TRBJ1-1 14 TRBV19 CASSISSTNTEAFF
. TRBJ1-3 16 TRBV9 CASSDEGRGSGNTIYF
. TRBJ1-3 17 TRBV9 CASSAHLAERTGNTIYF
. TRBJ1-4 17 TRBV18 CASSPLALMATNEKLFF
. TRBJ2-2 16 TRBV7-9 CASSLGGTGNTGELFF
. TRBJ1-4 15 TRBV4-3 CASSRVRELNEKLFF
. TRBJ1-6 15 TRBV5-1 CASSSAGQGDSPLHF
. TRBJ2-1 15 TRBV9 CASSRTSGIYNEQFF
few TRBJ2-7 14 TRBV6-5 CASSYTTGSYEQYF
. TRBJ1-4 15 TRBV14 CASSQVTGFREKLFF
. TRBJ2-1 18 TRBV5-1 CASSLVLAGAISYNEQFF
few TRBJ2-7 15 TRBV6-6 CASSLDWDRDDEQYF
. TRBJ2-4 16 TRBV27 CASSAPGDRAKNIQYF
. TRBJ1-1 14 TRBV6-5 CASSYVAQATEAFF
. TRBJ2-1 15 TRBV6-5 CASKEGASSYNEQFF
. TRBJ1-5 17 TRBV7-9 CASSLPGQEYSNQPQHF
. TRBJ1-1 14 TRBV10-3 CAISESGRATEAFF
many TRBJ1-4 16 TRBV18 CASSDGQGSTNEKLFF
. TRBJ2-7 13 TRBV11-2 CASTETGTYEQYF
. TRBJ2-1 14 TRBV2 CASLAGGSYNEQFF
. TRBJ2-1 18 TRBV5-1 CASSLGLMSGSSYNEQFF
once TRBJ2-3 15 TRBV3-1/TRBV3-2 CASSQAIGGTDTQYF
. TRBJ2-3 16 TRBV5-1 CASSRTGTEGGYTQYF
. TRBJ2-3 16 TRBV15 CATSRAGRARTDTQYF
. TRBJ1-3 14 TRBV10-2 CASSAQGGGNTIYF
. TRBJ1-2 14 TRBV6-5 CASRARGSHYGYTF
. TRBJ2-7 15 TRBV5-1 CASSLPTGPVGEQYF
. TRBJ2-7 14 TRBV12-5 CASGLSGGSYEQYF
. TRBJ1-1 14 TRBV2 CANRQGAGNTEAFF
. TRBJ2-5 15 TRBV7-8 CASSLRPTRGETQYF
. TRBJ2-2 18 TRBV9 CASSVEPVDRGRGGELFF
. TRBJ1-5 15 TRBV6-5 CASSPTGNNNQPQHF
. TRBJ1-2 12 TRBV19 CASLGQGYGYTF
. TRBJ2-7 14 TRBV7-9 CASSPSTGTYEQYF
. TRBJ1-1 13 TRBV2 CASNREVNTEAFF
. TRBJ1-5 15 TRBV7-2 CASRLGQGEGQPQHF
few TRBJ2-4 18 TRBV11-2 CASSLDIAGSLAKNIQYF
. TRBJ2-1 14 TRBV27 CASSLSSGVGEQFF
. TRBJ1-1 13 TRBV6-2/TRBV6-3 CASSYMDRGEAFF
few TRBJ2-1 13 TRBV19 CASSTPSYNEQFF
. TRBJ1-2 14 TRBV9 CASSVVPGEGGYTF
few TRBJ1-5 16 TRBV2 CASRNPQGYSNQPQHF
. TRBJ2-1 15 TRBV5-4 CASSQTSGGDNEQFF
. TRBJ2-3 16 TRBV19 CASSPRGSGRTDTQYF
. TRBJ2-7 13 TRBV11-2 CASSRDRDNEQYF
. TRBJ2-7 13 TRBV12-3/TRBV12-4 CASSWTRAYEQYF
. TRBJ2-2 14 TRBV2 CASRREKGTGELFF